This T cell receptor (beta chain) is drawn from a study of T cell repertoires in cytomegalovirus infection. Study summary: In the study, CMV epitopes included recently identified HLA-C-restricted and well-studied HLA-B-restricted ones.

The CDR3 has 17 amino acids. V was pared by 3 bases and J by 2 bases, with 12 bases of the junction left unmatched. CDR1 is ENHRY, CDR2 SYGVKD, per germline. TCRdb ran MiXCR on the reads and lists one entry per CDR3 protein. Of roughly 500,000 distinct CDR3 sequences in the sample, 40% to 50% were seen once. In regard to this clonotype: Antigen unknown.

The chain recombines TRBV10-3 with TRBJ1-1; 7 nucleotides align to TRBD1. The TCR comes from a human donor in good health (CMV status not recorded). Some clones in this sample may be carry-over from other donors' samples. The sample was cultured PBMCs, taken from culture after CMV antigen stimulation. CDR3 sequence reads: CAISDSGVQGINTEAFF. The CDR3 nucleotides are TGTGCCATCAGTGATAGTGGGGTACAGGGGATCAACACTGAAGCTTTCTTT.